The 12 T cell receptor beta chains listed next were all sequenced from one sample in a study of spatial heterogeneity in lung cancer. Stated time point: blood at routine non-recurrence follow-up after resection. TCRdb processed the 5' RACE reads anew with MiXCR; each CDR3 protein has one entry. Found here are 110,000 or so distinct CDR3 sequences, under 14% of them singletons; the top ten hold 20% to 25%. Sequencing was performed on PBMCs, taken at follow-up. These receptor sequences come from a female donor with early-stage non-small cell lung cancer.

The chain carries TRBV5-8 and TRBJ1-1, with D unresolved. V was pared by 0 bases and J by 0 bases, with 9 bases between. The germline V gene has CDR1 SGHTS and CDR2 YDEGEE. CDR3 size: 15 residues. The DNA of the CDR3 is TGTGCCAGCAGCTTGGGGGGAGGGATGAACACTGAAGCTTTCTTT. Translated, it gives CASSLGGGMNTEAFF.

V gene TRBV2 combines with J gene TRBJ2-6; D is perhaps TRBD1 (6 bases). With 8 bases removed from V and 0 bases from J, the gap between germline ends came to 8 bases. Germline CDR1 is SNHLY and CDR2 is FYNNEI. The CDR3 consists of 14 residues. This CDR3 is CASQGSSGANVLTF. CDR3 DNA sequence: TGTGCCAGCCAGGGGAGCTCTGGGGCCAACGTCCTGACTTTC.

This clonotype showed up just a few times. The CDR3: CASSRLRPDYGYTF. The CDR3 DNA reads as TGTGCCAGCTCCCGTTTGAGGCCCGACTATGGCTACACCTTC. The chain carries TRBV18 and TRBJ1-2; D uncertain. Trimming took off 6 bases at V and 3 bases at J, with 14 bases between the two ends. Per the germline V gene, CDR1 is KGHSH and CDR2 is LQKENI. CDR3 length: 14 residues.

In this sample, this clonotype turned up a few times. The chain combines TRBV6-2 or TRBV6-3 with TRBJ2-4, with no clear D. The germline V and J ends were trimmed by 5 bases and 7 bases, with 9 bases remaining between them. The germline gives CDR1 MNHEY, CDR2 SVGEGT. The length of the CDR3 is 12 residues. CDR3 protein: CASSQDENIQYF. The CDR3 DNA reads as TGTGCCAGCAGTCAGGACGAGAACATTCAGTACTTC.

This clonotype was seen ten or more times. The V call is TRBV7-8, the J call TRBJ2-1, with D maybe TRBD2 (6 bases). Trimming shortened V by 7 bases and J by 4 bases, and 11 bases separated the two germline ends. This CDR3 comprises 13 residues. CDR1 and CDR2 from the germline V gene are SGHVS and FQNEAQ. The chain's CDR3 is CASNRDSYNEQFF. The CDR3 DNA is TGTGCCAGCAACCGGGACTCTTACAATGAGCAGTTCTTC.

This clonotype was picked up a small number of times. The chain is built from TRBV18 and TRBJ1-1; TRBD1 is a possible D gene (6 bases). The germline gives CDR1 KGHSH, CDR2 LQKENI. The CDR3 is 13 residues long. V gave up 5 bases and J gave up 3 bases, with 10 bases separating them. The CDR3 nucleotides read TGTGCCAGCTCATCAAACAGGGACACTGAAGCTTTCTTT. This codes for CASSSNRDTEAFF.

This clonotype was observed many times. The CDR3 region has the DNA TGTGCCATCGGAAAGATCACCGGGGAGCTGTTTTTT. Protein: CAIGKITGELFF. The J gene is TRBJ2-2, the V gene TRBV10-3; D is undetermined. V shed 8 bases and J shed 4 bases, with 8 bases lying between them. This CDR3 comprises 12 residues. Germline lookup yields CDR1 ENHRY and CDR2 SYGVKD.

This clonotype was counted at least ten times. This chain connects TRBV5-6 to TRBJ2-1, with D possibly being TRBD1 or TRBD2 (5 bases each). Between the trimmed V and J ends, which lost 0 bases and 12 bases, there was a span of 7 bases. The germline V gene encodes CDR1 SGHDT and CDR2 YYEEEE. The CDR3 sequence is 11 residues long. The CDR3 spells CASSLGGRQFF. CDR3 nucleotide sequence: TGTGCCAGCAGCTTGGGGGGACGGCAGTTCTTC.

This clonotype was found many times. J is TRBJ1-2 and V is TRBV7-2; no reliable D call. V was clipped by 2 bases and J by 3 bases, with 10 bases between them. This CDR3 has 14 amino acids. Germline assignment: CDR1 SGHTA and CDR2 FQGNSA. CDR3: CASSLRADDYGYTF. DNA for the CDR3: TGTGCCAGCAGCTTAAGGGCGGATGACTATGGCTACACCTTC.

The rearrangement uses TRBV5-1 and TRBJ1-6, with a tentative D call TRBD1 (5 bases). V lost 4 bases and J lost 9, with 14 bases in between. Germline V gene lookup returns CDR1 SGHRS and CDR2 YFSETQ. The CDR3 runs 14 residues. CDR3 residues: CASSPGTPGSPLHF. CDR3 in DNA: TGCGCCAGCAGCCCGGGGACTCCCGGTTCACCCCTCCACTTT.

This clonotype was seen more than once but under ten times. V is TRBV6-5 and J is TRBJ1-5; tentative D call: TRBD1 (6 bases). This CDR3 spans 14 amino acids. Trimming left V 0 bases short and J 6 bases short, with 9 bases between. Germline-derived CDR1 and CDR2 are MNHEY and SVGAGI. Here the CDR3 reads CASSYSMGAQPQHF. The CDR3 coding sequence is TGTGCCAGCAGTTACTCGATGGGGGCTCAGCCCCAGCATTTT.

This clonotype was seen more than once but under ten times. The chain combines TRBV20-1 with TRBJ2-7; 12 nucleotides align to TRBD2. The CDR3 consists of 14 residues. Germline V gene sequence: CDR1 DFQATT, CDR2 SNEGSKA (reference sequence). V lost 5 bases, J lost 4 bases, and 6 bases stayed unmatched. The CDR3 bases are TGCAGTGCTTCCGGACTAGCGGGACCATACGAGCAGTACTTC. Its translation: CSASGLAGPYEQYF.